Reported below is one TCR beta chain. V was clipped by 0 bases and J by 1 base, with 7 bases between them. Germline V CDR1 and CDR2: SGHRS, YFSETQ. This CDR3 spans 14 amino acids. The sample comes from a study of blood T cell repertoires in COVID-19. Study overall: Spain, Italy and the United States supplied samples that represented acute and convalescent COVID-19. Sample material is recorded as cDNA or gDNA derived from T cells, B-cell-depleted T cells, or PBMCs.

Under the authors' procedure: It was from reference gene primer amplification that nucleated cell counts were estimated. Clones were read by immunoSEQ multiplex PCR, and TCRdb kept only the in-frame ones, dropping some. The V and J calls and clone size were taken over from that table, and D and trimming were inferred from the DNA. The sample records approximately 84,000 clones, 85% to 90% being singletons. J is TRBJ1-1 and V is TRBV5-1; D gene ambiguous. The receptor was isolated from a human donor with active COVID-19. The donor label of this sample is uncertain. The sequenced sample consisted of peripheral blood. Written as DNA, the CDR3 is TGCGCCAGCAGCTTGGCCACACCGAACACTGAAGCTTTCTTT. Amino acid sequence: CASSLATPNTEAFF.